This TCR beta chain was profiled in a study of T-cell memory formation after mild COVID-19. Looking at the study overall: Largely, the TCR clusters proved donor specific.

With 0 bases clipped from V and 4 bases from J, the junction kept 7 bases outside the gene matches. The length of the CDR3 is 17 residues. CDR1 is LGHNA, CDR2 YSLEER, per germline. This clonotype was picked up a small number of times. Its antigen is still unknown. Study-wide results and caveats: Whether second-wave clones peaking at day 37 were SARS-CoV-2 specific went unconfirmed.

TCRdb processed the 5' RACE reads anew with MiXCR; each CDR3 protein has one entry. The sample has about 350,000 distinct CDR3 sequences; approximately 14% are singletons. The chain recombines TRBV4-3 with TRBJ2-3; 10 bases agree with TRBD2. The sequencing input was PBMCs or a T cell subset sorted from them (not recorded which). This clonotype was obtained from a man aged 18 to 30 who had mild COVID-19 (a few samples of this study predate the infection). Cell type and time point are not known. DNA for the CDR3: TGCGCCAGCAGCCAAGACAGCGGGGGGGCCTTGTCAGATACGCAGTATTTT. This encodes CASSQDSGGALSDTQYF.